This paragraph reports one T cell receptor (beta chain). The entry originates in a study of blood T cell repertoires in COVID-19. Study summary: Both acute and convalescent COVID-19 samples were obtained from the United States, Italy and Spain.

Authors' methods: Estimation of nucleated cell counts relied on the amplification of reference gene primers. Produced via immunoSEQ multiplex PCR; TCRdb's table is partial and in-frame only. D and trimming were read from the DNA, whereas the V and J calls and clone size are those reported in that table. Of about 200,000 clones in the sample, about 85% are singletons; the top ten hold under 0.95%. While infection was still active, Seattle patients were enrolled and then followed longitudinally. This TCR came from a man in his fifties or sixties with COVID-19, enrolled during active disease. The sequenced sample consisted of peripheral blood.

The CDR3 sequence is CASSASSGQLNTEAFF. The CDR3 DNA is TGTGCCAGCAGCGCCAGCAGTGGACAGTTGAACACTGAAGCTTTCTTT. The J gene is TRBJ1-1, the V gene TRBV9, with a tentative D call TRBD1 (6 bases). This CDR3 region has 16 residues. V was cut by 3 bases and J by 0 bases, with 15 bases left in between. Germline assignment: CDR1 SGDLS and CDR2 YYNGEE.